The 28 T cell receptor beta chains below come from one sample, sequenced in a study of blood T cell repertoires in COVID-19 (TCRdb year 2020). The method behind the library was the immunoSEQ multiplex PCR assay. This is the immuneACCESS table as TCRdb keeps it, with only in-frame sequences that have V and J called. A part of the clones is gone; compared with another copy, unresolved V genes explain less than half, and the rest is unexplained. This sample has over 150,000 clones in its table, and about 90% of those were observed once. Roughly 0.54% of the sample is in the top ten clones. The sample comprised peripheral blood. The receptors were sampled from a man over 45 with acute or convalescent COVID-19.

This chain connects TRBV28 to TRBJ1-2; D gene uncertain. V gave up 6 bases and J gave up 6 bases, with 14 bases separating them. The CDR3 has 13 amino acids. Germline V CDR1 and CDR2: MDHEN, SYDVKM. The CDR3 sequence is CASRAPGGDGYTF. As DNA, the CDR3 is TGTGCCAGCAGGGCCCCCGGCGGGGATGGCTACACCTTC.

V and J are TRBV5-1 and TRBJ1-6; 7 bases fit TRBD1. The V segment lost 0 bases and the J segment 11 bases; nucleotides outside the gene matches: 5. The CDR3 is made up of 14 amino acids. Looked up from germline, CDR1 is SGHRS and CDR2 is YFSETQ. For the CDR3, the DNA is TGCGCCAGCAGCTTGGCAGGGGGTTATACACCCCTCCACTTT. Its translation is CASSLAGGYTPLHF.

The chain employs TRBV7-3 and TRBJ2-5, with 8 nucleotides matching TRBD2. Per germline, CDR1 SGHTA and CDR2 FQGTGA. This CDR3 has 14 amino acids. Trimming removed 5 bases from V and 5 bases from J; junction bases left unmatched: 7. CDR3 sequence (DNA): TGTGCCAGCAGCAACGGGGGGGAGTTGGAGACCCAGTACTTC. Amino acid sequence: CASSNGGELETQYF.

The rearrangement uses TRBV7-2 and TRBJ1-5; a possible D gene is TRBD1 (6 bases). This CDR3 region has 14 residues. Between the trimmed V and J ends, which lost 4 bases and 7 bases, there was a span of 14 bases. Looked up from germline, CDR1 is SGHTA and CDR2 is FQGNSA. CDR3 amino acids: CASSSQGNGQPQHF. The CDR3 nucleotides are TGTGCCAGCAGCTCACAGGGTAATGGCCAGCCCCAGCATTTT.

Remarks on this clone: This same CDR3 is encoded by further DNA sequences in the sample. The gene calls are TRBV19 and TRBJ2-2, with TRBD1 matching over 7 bases. The ends lost 5 bases at V and 4 bases at J; junction bases unmatched: 4. The germline gives CDR1 LNHDA, CDR2 SQIVND (reference sequence). The CDR3 totals 14 residues. CDR3 amino acids: CASSLTGVTGELFF. DNA for the CDR3: TGTGCCAGTAGTTTAACAGGGGTCACCGGGGAGCTGTTTTTT. The variable domain in full, completed from reference TRBV19 and TRBJ2-2, reads DGGITQSPKYLFRKEGQNVTLSCEQNLNHDAMYWYRQDPGQGLRLIYYSQIVNDFQKGDIAEGYSVSREKKESFPLTVTSAQKNPTAFYLCASSLTGVTGELFFGEGSRLTVL.

The V gene is TRBV2, the J gene TRBJ2-5; 7 nucleotides align to TRBD1. This CDR3 region has 14 residues. Germline values: CDR1 SNHLY, CDR2 FYNNEI. Trimming removed 6 bases from V and 2 bases from J; junction bases left unmatched: 6. The chain's CDR3 is CASSLNRGQETQYF. CDR3 DNA: TGTGCCAGCAGCCTAAACAGGGGACAAGAGACCCAGTACTTC.

The V and J genes are TRBV4-1 and TRBJ2-5; TRBD1 aligns across 9 bases. Germline CDR1 is MGHRA and CDR2 is YSYEKL. With 2 bases clipped from V and 0 bases from J, the junction kept 4 bases outside the gene matches. This CDR3 spans 16 amino acids. The CDR3 reads CASSQFTGGDQETQYF. The CDR3 DNA is TGCGCCAGCAGCCAATTCACAGGGGGCGACCAAGAGACCCAGTACTTC.

This rearrangement joins TRBV28 to TRBJ1-2, with 11 positions matching TRBD1. In germline, CDR1 is MDHEN, CDR2 SYDVKM. Trimming took 6 bases from V and 7 from J; bases not matched to a gene: 7. This CDR3 has 14 amino acids. Here the CDR3 DNA reads TGTGCCAGCAGCACGCCCGGGACAGGGGGTGGCTACACCTTC. This translates into CASSTPGTGGGYTF.

The CDR3 DNA reads TGTGCCAGCAGCCGCGCCTACAATGAGCAGTTCTTC. The encoded protein is CASSRAYNEQFF. The chain uses TRBV7-9 and TRBJ2-1, with no clear D. V lost 5 bases and J 2 bases, leaving 4 bases between the germline ends. CDR3 length equals 12 residues. Germline-derived CDR1 and CDR2 are SEHNR and FQNEAQ (reference sequence).

The chain recombines TRBV11-2 with TRBJ2-3; possible D gene TRBD2, 6 bases. Germline V gives CDR1 SGHAT, CDR2 FQNNGV. V lost 2 bases and J 1 base, leaving 10 bases between the germline ends. The CDR3 is 15 residues long. The CDR3 nucleotides are TGTGCCAGCAGCTTACGCGGGAAAGGCACAGATACGCAGTATTTT. Translating gives CASSLRGKGTDTQYF.

The chain carries TRBV6-4 and TRBJ2-7; 8 nucleotides match TRBD1. CDR3 size: 17 residues. Germline CDR1 MRHNA, CDR2 SNTAGT. The V segment lost 0 bases and the J segment 1 base; nucleotides outside the gene matches: 8. The CDR3 protein is CASSDSGQGSASYEQYV. CDR3 nucleotide sequence: TGTGCCAGCAGTGACTCTGGACAGGGCTCTGCTTCCTACGAGCAGTACGTC.

The rearrangement links TRBV3-1 (or the pseudogene TRBV3-2) to TRBJ1-2; perhaps TRBD1 as D (6 bases). The CDR3 length is 11 residues. Trimming took 7 bases from V and 6 from J, leaving 9 bases between them. CDR1 and CDR2 (germline): LGHDT, YNNKEL (reference sequence). The CDR3 reads CASKQGNGYTF. The CDR3 DNA is TGTGCCAGCAAACAGGGTAATGGCTACACCTTC.

The J gene is TRBJ2-7, the V gene TRBV19; D perhaps matches TRBD2 (6 bases). Germline V gene lookup returns CDR1 LNHDA and CDR2 SQIVND (reference sequence). Trimming removed 6 bases from V and 0 bases from J, with 12 bases in between. The CDR3 extends over 14 amino acids. The CDR3 loop reads CASRRDLSSYEQYF. In DNA, the CDR3 is TGTGCCAGTAGGAGGGACTTGAGCTCCTACGAGCAGTACTTC.

The rearrangement uses TRBV9 and TRBJ2-7, with 9 bases matching TRBD2. V shed 4 bases, J shed 5 bases, and the junction held 10 bases outside the gene matches. The CDR3 extends over 15 amino acids. Germline V gene sequence: CDR1 SGDLS, CDR2 YYNGEE. The CDR3 sequence: CASSPSPGLANEQYF. CDR3 bases: TGTGCCAGCAGCCCCTCCCCGGGACTAGCTAACGAGCAGTACTTC.

The rearrangement uses TRBV3-1 (or the pseudogene TRBV3-2) and TRBJ1-4; 9 bases map to TRBD1. Trimming cost V 3 bases and J 11 bases; bases outside gene matches: 4. This CDR3 contains 13 residues. Germline values: CDR1 LGHDT, CDR2 YNNKEL (reference sequence). In DNA, the CDR3 is TGTGCCAGCAGCCAGTGGGACAGGGTGAAACTGTTTTTT. Translating it yields CASSQWDRVKLFF.

The rearrangement joins TRBV6-5 to TRBJ2-1; D not certain. The CDR3 is made up of 14 amino acids. The V end lost 6 bases, the J end lost 4 bases, and 13 bases lay between the germline ends. Per the germline V gene, CDR1 is MNHEY and CDR2 is SVGAGI. CDR3 sequence: CASSLTSTYNEQFF. In nucleotides, the CDR3 is TGTGCCAGCAGCCTAACTTCGACTTACAATGAGCAGTTCTTC.

The chain has TRBV18 and TRBJ2-7; TRBD2 agrees at 9 bases. With 1 base clipped from V and 4 bases from J, the junction kept 2 bases outside the gene matches. The CDR3 covers 14 residues. Germline-derived CDR1 and CDR2 are KGHSH and LQKENI. As DNA, the CDR3 is TGTGCCAGCTCACCACTAGCGGGAGCTTACGAGCAGTACTTC. It translates to CASSPLAGAYEQYF.

The CDR3 here is CASSWGGGSYEQYF. The CDR3 DNA reads TGTGCCAGTAGTTGGGGGGGCGGATCCTACGAGCAGTACTTC. The chain carries TRBV19 and TRBJ2-7; D possibly corresponds to TRBD2 (7 bases). Germline CDR1 and CDR2: LNHDA and SQIVND (reference sequence). This CDR3 has 14 amino acids. Trimming left V 5 bases short and J 1 base short, with 12 bases between.

The chain combines TRBV5-1 with TRBJ2-1, with 7 nucleotides matching TRBD2. J lost 4 bases, V lost 6 bases, and 13 bases had no gene match. The germline CDR1 and CDR2 sequences are SGHRS and YFSETQ. The CDR3 sequence is 16 residues long. This chain's CDR3 is CASTLGGLAEYNEQFF. As DNA, the CDR3 is TGCGCCAGCACCCTGGGGGGTCTAGCGGAATACAATGAGCAGTTCTTC. Drawing the rest from reference TRBV5-1 and TRBJ2-1, the complete variable domain is KAGVTQTPRYLIKTRGQQVTLSCSPISGHRSVSWYQQTPGQGLQFLFEYFSETQRNKGNFPGRFSGRQFSNSRSEMNVSTLELGDSALYLCASTLGGLAEYNEQFFGPGTRLTVL.

The chain joins TRBV27 to TRBJ2-3; weak D call: TRBD1 (6 bases). The CDR3 covers 12 residues. Germline CDR1 reads MNHEY; CDR2 reads SMNVEV (reference sequence). V was pared by 7 bases and J by 4 bases, with 9 bases between. CDR3 sequence: CASTGGADTQYF. Here the CDR3 DNA reads TGTGCCAGCACTGGGGGCGCAGATACGCAGTATTTT.

The chain is built from TRBV10-3 and TRBJ1-3; the D is unclear. This CDR3 is built from 14 residues. V dropped 3 bases and J dropped 0 bases, with 6 bases sitting between them. Looked up from germline, CDR1 is ENHRY and CDR2 is SYGVKD. CDR3 in DNA: TGTGCCATCAGTGACAGGCCCTCTGGAAACACCATATATTTT. Protein: CAISDRPSGNTIYF.

The rearrangement uses TRBV4-1 and TRBJ1-2, with 8 bases aligning to TRBD1. V gave up 3 bases and J gave up 1 base; unmatched junction bases: 4. CDR1 is MGHRA and CDR2 is YSYEKL in the germline V gene. This CDR3 spans 15 amino acids. The CDR3: CASSQGQVGNYGYTF. The CDR3 DNA reads TGCGCCAGCAGCCAGGGACAGGTCGGTAACTATGGCTACACCTTC.

The chain carries TRBV4-3 and TRBJ2-2; D is ambiguous. The CDR3 spans 14 residues. V was clipped by 1 base and J by 5 bases, with 8 bases between them. Germline CDR1 LGHNA, CDR2 YSLEER. The CDR3 DNA reads as TGCGCCAGCAGCCAAGGTCAGAATACCGGGGAGCTGTTTTTT. Translating it yields CASSQGQNTGELFF.

The chain recombines TRBV3-1 (or the pseudogene TRBV3-2) with TRBJ2-5; TRBD2 might be the D (5 bases). Germline CDR1 is LGHDT and CDR2 is YNNKEL (reference sequence). This CDR3 is built from 13 residues. V was clipped by 8 bases and J by 2 bases, with 12 bases between them. The CDR3 DNA sequence: TGTGCCAGCCGTCGGGGTTTACAAGAGACCCAGTACTTC. Encoded protein: CASRRGLQETQYF.

This clone was picked up one time. The V and J genes are TRBV7-9 and TRBJ2-3; D may be TRBD1 (7 bases). Deletions cut 10 bases from V and 5 bases from J, with 13 bases between. The germline CDR1 and CDR2 sequences are SEHNR and FQNEAQ (reference sequence). CDR3 size: 12 residues. The CDR3 nucleotides are TGTGCCACCCGGCAGGGGGGAGATACGCAGTATTTT. It translates to CATRQGGDTQYF.

This clone has only one observation. The CDR3 DNA follows: TGTGCCAGCAGCCACGGGACTAGCGGCACAGATACGCAGTATTTT. This gives the protein CASSHGTSGTDTQYF. The rearrangement joins TRBV3-1 (or the pseudogene TRBV3-2) to TRBJ2-3; 10 nucleotides match TRBD2. From germline, CDR1 is LGHDT and CDR2 YNNKEL (reference sequence). The CDR3 runs 15 residues. The J segment lost 1 base and the V segment lost 3 bases, leaving 1 base of the junction unmatched.

The chain employs TRBV6-5 and TRBJ1-1; a weak D match, TRBD1 (5 bases). The germline V and J ends were trimmed by 5 bases and 4 bases, with 8 bases remaining between them. Looked up from germline, CDR1 is MNHEY and CDR2 is SVGAGI. CDR3 length: 12 amino acids. CDR3 coding DNA: TGTGCCAGCAGTCAGGGTTTCACTGAAGCTTTCTTT. It yields the protein CASSQGFTEAFF.

CDR3 in DNA: TGTGCCAGCAGCTTAGAGAGCGGGGTAGCGACCCAGTACTTC. It translates to CASSLESGVATQYF. The chain uses TRBV7-2 and TRBJ2-5, with 7 bases lining up with TRBD2. Germline V gives CDR1 SGHTA, CDR2 FQGNSA. Unmatched junction bases numbered 6, after V lost 1 base and J lost 7 bases. This CDR3 is 14 amino acids long.